This T cell receptor (beta chain) was recovered during a study of radiation and T cells in renal cell carcinoma. Study-level results: Compared with controls, irradiated tumors showed greater TCR clonality.

Profiling relied on immunoSEQ multiplex PCR, and the TCRdb table lists in-frame clones only, not all of them. The profile covers under 11,000 clones, with roughly three fifths appearing a single time and around 10% taken by the ten largest. This CDR3 spans 15 amino acids. The ends were cut back, 5 bases at V and 6 bases at J, with 16 bases in the middle. CDR1 and CDR2 from the germline V gene are SGHVS and FNYEAQ. This clone is medium-sized. Its antigen remains unknown. Treatment given: treatment-naive control, cytoreductive nephrectomy. Treatment-naive patients without radiation supplied the control tumors at nephrectomy. The tumor was a clear cell renal cell carcinoma.

The clonotype was recovered from a man aged 35 to 55 with renal cell carcinoma. The material sequenced was tumor tissue, taken from a patient whose treatment was nephrectomy without radiotherapy. The V gene is TRBV7-6, the J gene TRBJ1-4; D not certain. CDR3 nucleotides: TGTGCCAGCAGCCAGACGGACCTCCCGGATGAAAAACTGTTTTTT. Translated: CASSQTDLPDEKLFF.